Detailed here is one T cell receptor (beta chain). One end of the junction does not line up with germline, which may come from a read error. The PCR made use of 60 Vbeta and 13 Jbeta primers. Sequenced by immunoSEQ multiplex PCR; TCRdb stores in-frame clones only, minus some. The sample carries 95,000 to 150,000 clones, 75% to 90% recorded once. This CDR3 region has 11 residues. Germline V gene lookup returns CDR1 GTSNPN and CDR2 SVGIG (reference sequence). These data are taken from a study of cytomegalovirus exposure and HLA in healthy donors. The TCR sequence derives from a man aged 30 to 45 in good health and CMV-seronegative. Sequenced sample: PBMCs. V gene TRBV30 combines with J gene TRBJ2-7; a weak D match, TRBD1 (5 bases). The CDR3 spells CAWTSRTTSYF. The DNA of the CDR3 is TGTGCCTGGACCTCTCGGACAACCTCCTATTTC. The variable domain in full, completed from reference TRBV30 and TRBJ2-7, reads SQTIHQWPATLVQPVGSPLSLECTVEGTSNPNLYWYRQAAGRGLQLLFYSVGIGQISSEVPQNLSASRPQDRQFILSSKKLLLSDSGFYLCAWTSRTTSYFGPGTRLTVT.